Included here is one T cell receptor beta chain sequence, with context. No cognate antigen has been identified for it. No quality values exist for individual bases; no much larger clone is one base distant. In light of the paper, this sample's time point label describes: baseline before first vaccination. Samples from vaccinated people were obtained from the UK trials COV001 and COV002, which included a single-blind randomized controlled phase 2/3 trial of AZD1222 (ChAdOx1 nCoV-19) in healthy adults. Trial participant PBMC samples were collected at day 0 and day 28 after the second dose for TCRbeta chain sequencing. Cut back by 6 bases and 4 bases, the V and J ends lie 19 bases apart. CDR1 and CDR2, looked up from the germline V gene, are MNHEY and SVGAGI. There are 15 amino acids in the CDR3, from cysteine to phenylalanine inclusive. Left in the record is the CDR3 DNA by itself, 45 bases read in frame from the first base.

The source of the sample is a study of T cell responses to AZD1222 COVID-19 vaccine (dated by TCRdb to the early 2020s). For context, the study as a whole: AZD1222 recipients given second doses at about 4 weeks or at about 12 weeks were pooled, since spike-specific TCR depth and breadth were not found to differ between the two schedules. A total of under 250 trial participants underwent TCR sequencing, of whom approximately 200 had received two doses of AZD1222 and roughly 26 had received two doses of the MenACWY control vaccine. Trial participants were enrolled by age into 18-55, 56-69 and 70-plus year subgroups, with approximately 150, 30 and 60 TCR-sequenced participants respectively.

The CDR3 regions of human TCRbeta chains were analyzed by immunosequencing. The published analysis was carried out like this. TCRs in the repertoires were compared against a reference library of SARS-CoV-2-specific TCRs that had been generated with the MIRA antigen-specificity platform. Breadth was defined as the fraction of unique TCRs that were SARS-CoV-2-associated. Depth was defined as the fraction of total T cells that were SARS-CoV-2-associated. Using the MIRA data, every spike-specific TCR was mapped to the spike region that the TCR reacted to and assigned to either a CD4 or a CD8 class. Log10-transformed breadth and depth values were compared by one-way ANOVA with Sidak's multiple comparisons tests. The table was pulled from immuneACCESS by TCRdb, which kept in-frame rearrangements only. Such tables lose some clones; where checked, under half of the loss comes from unresolved V genes, and the rest has no known cause. The V and J calls and clone size come from that table; D and trimming were worked out from the DNA. Present in this sample are tens of thousands of clones, 89% of which were seen just once. About 2.2% of the sample is held by the ten biggest clonotypes.

Overall study results and their limits: Because no samples from the day 14 peak response were available, repertoires could be characterized only after the peak T cell response. Vaccine-associated CD4 TCRs spanned the whole spike protein, with dominant responses in regions 160-218 and 743-854. Reportedly, almost half of the unique spike-specific TCRs recognized epitopes lying outside the regions that are mutated in the B.1.351 and B.1.1.7 variants. Participants were mostly white British and included more females than males, and it was suggested by the authors that clonal diversity may have been underestimated. After two AZD1222 doses, both the breadth and the depth of spike-specific TCRs were significantly higher than at day 0 and than in MenACWY recipients. Conclusions about previously exposed vaccinees were limited because only five to seven AZD1222 recipients were SARS-CoV-2 seropositive at baseline. In the small 56-69-year group, the increase in depth fell short of significance, most likely because of low power.

The clonotype originates from an adult in good health. The rearranged segments are TRBV6-5 and TRBJ2-7, with TRBD2 as a weak D call on 6 bases. The sample was peripheral blood, taken on day 0 of AZD1222 vaccination. The base sequence is TGTGCCAGCAGCCTCGCCTCGACTAGGGAATACGAGCAGTACTTC. Its protein reads: CASSLASTREYEQYF.